This T cell receptor beta chain was identified in a study of blood T cells in healthy people across ages. Extraction of total RNA produced a minimum of 5 micrograms from each sample. A single count supports this clonotype. Antigen unknown. Study-level results: PBMCs that were unsorted prevented a conclusive naive versus antigen-experienced comparison.

The CDR3 spans 12 residues. V was shortened by 4 bases and J by 7 bases, with 8 bases between the two germline ends. CDR1 is DFQATT and CDR2 is SNEGSKA in the germline V gene (reference sequence). Together with a sample-barcoded 5' primer, a J-beta primer mix was included in a second PCR lasting about 6 to 11 cycles. Every cDNA molecule carried a tag from a template-switch adaptor bearing 12 random nucleotides. TCRdb analysed the 5' RACE reads with MiXCR anew, one entry per CDR3 protein. The sample includes 850,000 to 1,300,000 distinct CDR3 sequences, 40% to 45% seen only once; the top ten take under 20%.

V gene TRBV20-1 combines with J gene TRBJ1-6; the D gene is possibly TRBD1 (5 bases). The material sequenced was blood. This receptor was identified in a woman aged 55 to 70 in good health. CDR3 DNA: TGCAGTGCTACCCGACAGAATTCACCCCTCCACTTT. Its protein product is CSATRQNSPLHF.